The 28 T cell receptor beta chains given below trace back to one sample, sequenced in a study of beta chain features in type 1 diabetes. The sequenced template was cDNA made from the entire isolated RNA. Assay used: immunoSEQ multiplex PCR; TCRdb lists only in-frame clones, some missing. The table includes under 450,000 clones, approximately 15% detected once. Specimen: naive CD4+ T cells from blood. The receptor source for this set is a man between 25 and 39 years old in good health.

The chain links TRBV15 to TRBJ2-1, with D unresolved. Germline V lookup: CDR1 LNHNV, CDR2 YYDKDF (reference sequence). Trimming took 2 bases from V and 6 from J, leaving 8 bases between them. This CDR3 region has 13 residues. Here the CDR3 reads CATSRPWGNEQFF. The DNA of the CDR3 is TGTGCCACCAGCAGACCCTGGGGCAATGAGCAGTTCTTC.

The rearrangement links TRBV5-6 to TRBJ1-5; D remains ambiguous. The V gene's germline CDR1 is SGHDT and CDR2 YYEEEE. This CDR3 comprises 13 residues. V shed 4 bases and J shed 2 bases, with 7 bases lying between them. The CDR3 protein is CASSVGGNQPQHF. CDR3 DNA sequence: TGTGCCAGCAGCGTCGGGGGCAATCAGCCCCAGCATTTT. The whole variable domain, remainder taken from reference TRBV5-6 and TRBJ1-5, is DAGVTQSPTHLIKTRGQQVTLRCSPKSGHDTVSWYQQALGQGPQFIFQYYEEEERQRGNFPDRFSGHQFPNYSSELNVNALLLGDSALYLCASSVGGNQPQHFGDGTRLSIL.

This clone was observed a handful of times. The rearrangement joins TRBV7-8 to TRBJ2-7; 7 nucleotides line up with TRBD1. The CDR3 totals 16 residues. The V gene's germline CDR1 is SGHVS and CDR2 FQNEAQ. The V and J ends lost 5 bases and 0 bases, in that order; junction bases with no gene match: 10. The CDR3 DNA sequence: TGTGCCAGCAGCCCAAGGACAGGCAGAAGCTCCTACGAGCAGTACGTC. This codes for CASSPRTGRSSYEQYV.

The sample holds a few counts of this clone. The V gene is TRBV9, the J gene TRBJ1-2, with unresolved D. V lost 0 bases to trimming and J lost 2 bases, with 11 bases between them. The V gene's germline CDR1 is SGDLS and CDR2 YYNGEE. The CDR3 spans 15 residues. The CDR3 bases are TGTGCCAGCAGCGTAGGAACGACCCCCAACTATGGCTACACCTTC. Translating it yields CASSVGTTPNYGYTF.

This clone turned up a few times. V usage is TRBV9 and J usage is TRBJ2-2; D perhaps matches TRBD2 (6 bases). Trimming stripped 4 bases from V and 0 bases from J, with 19 bases between. CDR3 length equals 18 residues. In germline, CDR1 is SGDLS, CDR2 YYNGEE. The CDR3 sequence is CASSPHFPSATNTGELFF. The CDR3 DNA reads as TGTGCCAGCAGCCCCCATTTCCCTAGCGCGACGAACACCGGGGAGCTGTTTTTT.

This clone was observed a few times. The genes are TRBV15 and TRBJ2-7, with D uncertain. The V gene lost 0 bases and the J gene lost 3 bases, with 12 bases spanning the gap. Per the germline V gene, CDR1 is LNHNV and CDR2 is YYDKDF (reference sequence). The CDR3 sequence is 15 residues long. CDR3 bases: TGTGCCACCAGCAGAGATACTTGGGATAGCTACGAGCAGTACGTC. This gives the protein CATSRDTWDSYEQYV.

In its sample, this clone was seen many times. The chain combines TRBV14 with TRBJ2-1; 7 bases align to TRBD2. Germline V CDR1 and CDR2: SGHDN, FVKESK. The CDR3 spans 16 residues. V shed 1 base and J 0 bases; nucleotides not matched to a gene: 3. CDR3 DNA sequence: TGTGCCAGCAGCCAAGCTGGCGGGAGCTCCTACAATGAGCAGTTCTTC. Translating gives CASSQAGGSSYNEQFF.

This chain links TRBV2 with TRBJ2-7; 8 bases are a match to TRBD2. The CDR3 runs to 15 residues. Germline CDR1 reads SNHLY; CDR2 reads FYNNEI. Germline trimming cut 8 bases from V and 2 bases from J; bases unmatched to any gene: 11. The CDR3 bases are TGTGCCAGCTCCGACCAGCGGGAGATCCCCTACGAGCAGTACGTC. It yields the protein CASSDQREIPYEQYV.

This clone came up a few times. The rearrangement uses TRBV25-1 and TRBJ1-4; D gene uncertain. Trimming left V 3 bases short and J 0 bases short, with 5 bases between. The CDR3 spans 14 residues. Germline V CDR1 and CDR2: MGHDK, SYGVNS. The CDR3 protein is CASSDAATNEKLFF. CDR3 nucleotide sequence: TGTGCCAGCAGTGACGCGGCAACTAATGAAAAACTGTTTTTT. Together with reference TRBV25-1 and TRBJ1-4, the CDR3 gives the full variable domain: EADIYQTPRYLVIGTGKKITLECSQTMGHDKMYWYQQDPGMELHLIHYSYGVNSTEKGDLSSESTVSRIRTEHFPLTLESARPSHTSQYLCASSDAATNEKLFFGSGTQLSVL.

This chain links TRBV10-3 with TRBJ2-2; either TRBD1 or TRBD2 may fit D (5 bases each). CDR1 is ENHRY and CDR2 is SYGVKD in the germline V gene. The CDR3 loop spans 14 amino acids. V was cut by 10 bases and J by 3 bases, with 15 bases left in between. In DNA, the CDR3 is TGTGCCACTACCGGGGCTGCAGACACCGGGGAGCTGTTTTTT. It yields the protein CATTGAADTGELFF.

This chain uses TRBV7-9 with TRBJ2-5; D is undetermined. Trimming cost V 4 bases and J 1 base, with 10 bases left between them. The V gene's germline CDR1 is SEHNR and CDR2 FQNEAQ (reference sequence). There are 14 residues in the CDR3. The CDR3 spells CASSSRVLQETQYF. CDR3 DNA: TGTGCCAGCAGCTCCCGGGTCCTCCAAGAGACCCAGTACTTC.

CDR3 DNA: TGCGCCAGCAGACCCGGCCTAGGCACAGATACGCAGTATTTT. This translates into CASRPGLGTDTQYF. The V call is TRBV4-3, the J call TRBJ2-3; D not resolved. Germline lookup yields CDR1 LGHNA and CDR2 YSLEER. V was cut by 6 bases and J by 1 base, with 11 bases left in between. This CDR3 is built from 14 residues.

In this sample, this clone turned up a few times. The CDR3 nucleotides read TGCAGCGTTGTTCCAGGGGCGCCAGATACGCAGTATTTT. Translation gives CSVVPGAPDTQYF. V and J are TRBV29-1 and TRBJ2-3; perhaps TRBD1 as D (6 bases). The CDR3 is 13 amino acids. Germline V gene sequence: CDR1 SQVTM, CDR2 ANQGSEA. The germline V and J ends were trimmed by 4 bases and 4 bases, with 12 bases remaining between them.

This clone was observed a few times. V usage is TRBV29-1 and J usage is TRBJ2-3; D is unresolved. Between the trimmed V and J ends, which lost 7 bases and 1 base, there was a span of 3 bases. Germline V gene data show CDR1 as SQVTM and CDR2 as ANQGSEA. The CDR3 consists of 10 residues. CDR3 nucleotide sequence: TGCAGCGGGGGCACAGATACGCAGTATTTT. Translated: CSGGTDTQYF.

This clone occurred a few times. This rearrangement joins TRBV19 to TRBJ2-2; unclear D gene. The CDR3 is 13 residues long. CDR1 LNHDA and CDR2 SQIVND come from the germline V gene (reference sequence). V lost 3 bases to trimming and J lost 4 bases, with 6 bases between them. The CDR3 DNA is TGTGCCAGTAGTATCGATCTCACCGGGGAGCTGTTTTTT. This codes for CASSIDLTGELFF.

The rearrangement uses TRBV7-2 and TRBJ2-7, with D uncertain. The germline V gene encodes CDR1 SGHTA and CDR2 FQGNSA. The V and J ends lost 5 bases and 3 bases respectively, with 8 bases between them. CDR3 length: 12 amino acids. For the CDR3, the DNA is TGTGCCAGCAGCCTCCCAGGCTACGAGCAGTACTTC. Its protein product is CASSLPGYEQYF.

This clone was found a few times. The chain links TRBV10-3 to TRBJ1-2; D not certain. CDR1 is ENHRY and CDR2 is SYGVKD in the germline V gene. Trimming took 0 bases from V and 3 from J, leaving 8 bases between them. This CDR3 is built from 14 residues. The CDR3 protein is CAISESNRDYGYTF. DNA of the CDR3: TGTGCCATCAGTGAGTCGAACCGAGACTATGGCTACACCTTC.

This clone was counted only a few times. The CDR3 DNA is TGTGCCACCCCGGTTTCTAGCGGGAACTCTGGGCAGTATTTT. It yields the protein CATPVSSGNSGQYF. The gene calls are TRBV2 and TRBJ2-3; 9 bases match TRBD2. Germline CDR1 and CDR2: SNHLY and FYNNEI. The CDR3 is 14 residues long. The V and J ends lost 10 bases and 11 bases, in that order; junction bases with no gene match: 16.

This clone was observed many times. V is TRBV29-1 and J is TRBJ2-1, with D perhaps assigned TRBD1 or TRBD2 (6 bases each). The germline V gene encodes CDR1 SQVTM and CDR2 ANQGSEA. CDR3 size: 12 residues. V was trimmed by 6 bases and J by 3 bases, leaving 9 bases between them. The CDR3 here is CSVEGVYNEQFF. CDR3 DNA: TGCAGCGTGGAGGGGGTCTACAATGAGCAGTTCTTC.

In this sample, this clone turned up a few times. The V gene is TRBV29-1, the J gene TRBJ2-3, with unresolved D. Germline CDR1 reads SQVTM; CDR2 reads ANQGSEA. The CDR3 loop spans 13 amino acids. Deletions cut 7 bases from V and 3 bases from J, with 14 bases between. CDR3 DNA sequence: TGCAGCGCTGGTCCCAAGTTAACAGATACGCAGTATTTT. As protein: CSAGPKLTDTQYF.

This clone was detected only a few times. This sequence joins TRBV5-1 and TRBJ1-3; 7 bases agree with TRBD1. The CDR3 contains 17 residues. Per the germline V gene, CDR1 is SGHRS and CDR2 is YFSETQ. Trimming at V came to 2 bases and at J to 0 bases, leaving 8 bases not matched to a gene. DNA of the CDR3: TGCGCCAGCAGCTTTTTAGGGACAGCAAGCTCTGGAAACACCATATATTTT. Translating gives CASSFLGTASSGNTIYF. Supplemented by reference TRBV5-1 and TRBJ1-3, the full variable domain reads KAGVTQTPRYLIKTRGQQVTLSCSPISGHRSVSWYQQTPGQGLQFLFEYFSETQRNKGNFPGRFSGRQFSNSRSEMNVSTLELGDSALYLCASSFLGTASSGNTIYFGEGSWLTVV.

V is TRBV29-1 and J is TRBJ1-5, with 7 bases that match TRBD1. V dropped 6 bases and J dropped 3; count of bases not matched to a gene: 2. From germline, CDR1 is SQVTM and CDR2 ANQGSEA. The length of the CDR3 is 12 residues. Here the CDR3 DNA reads TGCAGCGTAGGGGGCTACAATCAGCCCCAGCATTTT. Amino acids: CSVGGYNQPQHF.

The chain joins TRBV30 to TRBJ2-1; 9 positions agree with TRBD1. Germline V gene lookup returns CDR1 GTSNPN and CDR2 SVGIG (reference sequence). V was clipped by 4 bases and J by 7 bases; unmatched bases: 11. This CDR3 has 15 residues. The CDR3 here is CAWTRDRERWNEQFF. CDR3 coding DNA: TGTGCCTGGACCAGGGACAGGGAGCGGTGGAATGAGCAGTTCTTC.

There are a few counts of this clone. In nucleotides, the CDR3 is TGTGCCAGCAGTCACACAGGGAACACTGAAGCTTTCTTT. Its protein product is CASSHTGNTEAFF. The chain joins TRBV5-6 to TRBJ1-1, with D possibly being TRBD1 (5 bases). The CDR3 contains 13 residues. From germline, CDR1 is SGHDT and CDR2 YYEEEE. V was shortened by 5 bases and J by 1 base, with 9 bases between the two germline ends.

This clone was seen more than once but under ten times. The rearrangement joins TRBV19 to TRBJ1-1, with D unresolved. CDR3 length: 12 amino acids. V was shortened by 5 bases and J by 4 bases, with 8 bases between the two germline ends. Looked up from germline, CDR1 is LNHDA and CDR2 is SQIVND (reference sequence). The DNA of the CDR3 is TGTGCCAGTAGTTCTGGAGTCACTGAAGCTTTCTTT. Residues: CASSSGVTEAFF.

This clone came up a few times. The chain has TRBV10-3 and TRBJ2-4; 11 bases are shared with TRBD1. The CDR3 totals 13 residues. V was clipped by 11 bases and J by 7 bases; unmatched bases: 7. Germline V CDR1 and CDR2: ENHRY, SYGVKD. The CDR3 is CASQGQGVNIQYF. The CDR3 DNA reads TGTGCCTCCCAGGGACAGGGGGTGAACATTCAGTACTTC.

The chain recombines TRBV7-2 with TRBJ2-3, with D maybe TRBD1 (5 bases). V lost 1 base, J lost 9 bases, and 5 bases lay in between. Germline V gives CDR1 SGHTA, CDR2 FQGNSA. This CDR3 is built from 11 residues. The CDR3 sequence is CASSLGGTQYF. The CDR3 nucleotides are TGTGCCAGCAGCTTAGGGGGCACGCAGTATTTT.

This clone was seen a handful of times. The chain recombines TRBV14 with TRBJ2-2; D is uncertain. Germline V gives CDR1 SGHDN, CDR2 FVKESK. Trimming stripped 4 bases from V and 2 bases from J, with 11 bases between. The CDR3 sequence is 15 residues long. This CDR3 reads CASSPYRVNTGELFF. The CDR3, as DNA: TGTGCCAGCAGCCCTTATCGGGTTAACACCGGGGAGCTGTTTTTT.